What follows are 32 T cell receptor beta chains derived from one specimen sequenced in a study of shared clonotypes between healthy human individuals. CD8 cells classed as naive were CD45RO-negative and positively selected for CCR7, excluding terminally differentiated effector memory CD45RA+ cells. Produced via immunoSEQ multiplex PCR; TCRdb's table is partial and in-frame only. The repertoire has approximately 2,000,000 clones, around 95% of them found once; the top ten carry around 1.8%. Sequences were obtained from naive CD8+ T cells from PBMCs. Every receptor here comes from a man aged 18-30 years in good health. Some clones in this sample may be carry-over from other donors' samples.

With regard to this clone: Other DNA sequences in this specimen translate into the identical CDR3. CDR3 DNA: TGTGCCAGCAGTTTAGGACAGCCCTCCTACAATGAGCAGTTCTTC. It is translated as CASSLGQPSYNEQFF. V gene TRBV27 combines with J gene TRBJ2-1; perhaps TRBD1 as D (6 bases). Germline V CDR1 and CDR2: MNHEY, SMNVEV (reference sequence). V lost 2 bases and J 0 bases, leaving 8 bases between the germline ends. CDR3 length equals 15 residues.

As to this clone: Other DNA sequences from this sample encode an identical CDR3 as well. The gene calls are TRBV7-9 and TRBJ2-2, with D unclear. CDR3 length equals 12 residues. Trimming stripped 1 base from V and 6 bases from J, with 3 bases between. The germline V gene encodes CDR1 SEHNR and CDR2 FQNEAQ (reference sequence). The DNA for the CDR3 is TGTGCCAGCAGCTTAGGCTCCGGGGAGCTGTTTTTT. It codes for CASSLGSGELFF. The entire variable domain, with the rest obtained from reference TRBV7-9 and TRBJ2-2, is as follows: DTGVSQNPRHKITKRGQNVTFRCDPISEHNRLYWYRQTLGQGPEFLTYFQNEAQLEKSRLLSDRFSAERPKGSFSTLEIQRTEQGDSAMYLCASSLGSGELFFGEGSRLTVL.

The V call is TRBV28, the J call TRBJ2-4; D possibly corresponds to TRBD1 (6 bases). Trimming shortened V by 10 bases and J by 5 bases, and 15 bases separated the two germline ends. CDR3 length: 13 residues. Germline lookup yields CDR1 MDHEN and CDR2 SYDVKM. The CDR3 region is CATGRGVENIQYF. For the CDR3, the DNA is TGTGCCACCGGCAGGGGCGTGGAAAACATTCAGTACTTC. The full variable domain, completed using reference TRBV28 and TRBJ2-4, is DVKVTQSSRYLVKRTGEKVFLECVQDMDHENMFWYRQDPGLGLRLIYFSYDVKMKEKGDIPEGYSVSREKKERFSLILESASTNQTSMYLCATGRGVENIQYFGAGTRLSVL.

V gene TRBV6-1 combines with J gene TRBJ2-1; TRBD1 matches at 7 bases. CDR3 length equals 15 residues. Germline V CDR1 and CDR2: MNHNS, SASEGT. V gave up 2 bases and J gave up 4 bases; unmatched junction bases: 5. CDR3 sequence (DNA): TGTGCCAGCAGTGAATACGGGACAGCTTACAATGAGCAGTTCTTC. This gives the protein CASSEYGTAYNEQFF.

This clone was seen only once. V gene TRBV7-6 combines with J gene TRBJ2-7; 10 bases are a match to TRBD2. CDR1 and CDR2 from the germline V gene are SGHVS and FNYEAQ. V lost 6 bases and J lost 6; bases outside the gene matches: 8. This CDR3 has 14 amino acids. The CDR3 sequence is CASRSSVAGGEQYF. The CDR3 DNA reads TGTGCCAGCAGGAGTTCGGTAGCGGGAGGCGAGCAGTACTTC.

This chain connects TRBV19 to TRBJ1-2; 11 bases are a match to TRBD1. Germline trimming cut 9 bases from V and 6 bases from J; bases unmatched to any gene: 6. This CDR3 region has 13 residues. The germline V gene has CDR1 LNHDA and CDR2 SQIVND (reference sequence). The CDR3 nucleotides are TGTGCCAGCCTGTTGGGACAGGGGGATGGCTACACCTTC. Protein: CASLLGQGDGYTF.

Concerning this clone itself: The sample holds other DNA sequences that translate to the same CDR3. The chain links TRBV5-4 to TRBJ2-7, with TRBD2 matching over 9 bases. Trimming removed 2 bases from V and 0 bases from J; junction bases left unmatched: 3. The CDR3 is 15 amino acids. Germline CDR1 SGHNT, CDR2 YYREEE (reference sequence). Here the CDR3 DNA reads TGTGCCAGCAGCTTAAAGCGGGAGGTCTCCTACGAGCAGTACTTC. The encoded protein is CASSLKREVSYEQYF.

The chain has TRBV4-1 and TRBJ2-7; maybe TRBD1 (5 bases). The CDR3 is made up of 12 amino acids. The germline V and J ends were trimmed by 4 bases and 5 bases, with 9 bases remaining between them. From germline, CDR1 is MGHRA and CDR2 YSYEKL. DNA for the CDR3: TGCGCCAGCAGCCGCAACAGGAACGAGCAGTACTTC. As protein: CASSRNRNEQYF.

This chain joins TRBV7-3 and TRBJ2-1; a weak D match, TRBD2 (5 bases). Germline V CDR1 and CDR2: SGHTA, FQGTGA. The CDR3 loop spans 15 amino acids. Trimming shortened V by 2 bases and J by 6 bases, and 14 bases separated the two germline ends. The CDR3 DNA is TGTGCCAGCAGCTTAGAGTACGGGGTGTTCAATGAGCAGTTCTTC. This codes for CASSLEYGVFNEQFF.

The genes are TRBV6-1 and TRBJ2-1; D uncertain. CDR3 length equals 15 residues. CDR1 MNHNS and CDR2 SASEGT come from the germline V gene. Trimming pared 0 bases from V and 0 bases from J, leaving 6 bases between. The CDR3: CASSEARLSYNEQFF. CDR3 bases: TGTGCCAGCAGTGAAGCCAGACTCTCCTACAATGAGCAGTTCTTC.

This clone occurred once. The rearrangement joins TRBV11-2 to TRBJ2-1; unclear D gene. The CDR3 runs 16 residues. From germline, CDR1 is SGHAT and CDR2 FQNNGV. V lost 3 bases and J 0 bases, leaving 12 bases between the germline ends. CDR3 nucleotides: TGTGCCAGCAGCTTGCGAGACGGAAGCTCCTACAATGAGCAGTTCTTC. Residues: CASSLRDGSSYNEQFF. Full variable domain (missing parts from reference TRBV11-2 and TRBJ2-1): EAGVAQSPRYKIIEKRQSVAFWCNPISGHATLYWYQQILGQGPKLLIQFQNNGVVDDSQLPKDRFSAERLKGVDSTLKIQPAKLEDSAVYLCASSLRDGSSYNEQFFGPGTRLTVL.

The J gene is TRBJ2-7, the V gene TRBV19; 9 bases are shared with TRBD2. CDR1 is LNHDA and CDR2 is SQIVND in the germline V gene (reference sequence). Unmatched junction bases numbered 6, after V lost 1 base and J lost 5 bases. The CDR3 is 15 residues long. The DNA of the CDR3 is TGTGCCAGTAGTATAGGTGGACTAGCGAGGGACGAGCAGTACTTC. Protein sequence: CASSIGGLARDEQYF.

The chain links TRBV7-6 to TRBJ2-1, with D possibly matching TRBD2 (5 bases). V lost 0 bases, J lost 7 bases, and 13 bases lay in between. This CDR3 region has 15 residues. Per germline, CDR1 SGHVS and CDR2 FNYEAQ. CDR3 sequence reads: CASSLARVARNEQFF. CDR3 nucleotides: TGTGCCAGCAGCTTAGCGAGGGTAGCGCGGAATGAGCAGTTCTTC.

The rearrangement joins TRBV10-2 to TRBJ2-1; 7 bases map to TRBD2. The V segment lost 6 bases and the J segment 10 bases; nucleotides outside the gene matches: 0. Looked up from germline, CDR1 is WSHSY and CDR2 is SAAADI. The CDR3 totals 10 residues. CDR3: CASRGGEQFF. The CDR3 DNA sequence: TGCGCCAGCAGGGGGGGGGAGCAGTTCTTC.

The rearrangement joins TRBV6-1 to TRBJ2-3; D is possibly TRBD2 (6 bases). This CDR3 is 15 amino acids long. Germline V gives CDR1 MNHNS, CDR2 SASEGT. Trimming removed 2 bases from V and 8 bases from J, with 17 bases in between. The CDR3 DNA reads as TGTGCCAGCAGTGAACTACGGGACTCCACGGGTACGCAGTATTTT. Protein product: CASSELRDSTGTQYF.

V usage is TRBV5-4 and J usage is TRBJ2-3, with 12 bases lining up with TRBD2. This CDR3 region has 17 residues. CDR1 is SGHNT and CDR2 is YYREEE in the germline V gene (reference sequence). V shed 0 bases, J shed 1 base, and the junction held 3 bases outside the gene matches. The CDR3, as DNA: TGTGCCAGCAGCTTGGGGACTAGCGGGACAGGCACAGATACGCAGTATTTT. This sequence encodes CASSLGTSGTGTDTQYF.

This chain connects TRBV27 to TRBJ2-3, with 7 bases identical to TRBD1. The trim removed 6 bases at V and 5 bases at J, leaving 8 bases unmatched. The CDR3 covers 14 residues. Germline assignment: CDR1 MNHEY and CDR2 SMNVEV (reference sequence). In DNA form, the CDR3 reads TGTGCCAGCAGGACATGGACAGGTGAAGATACGCAGTATTTT. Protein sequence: CASRTWTGEDTQYF.

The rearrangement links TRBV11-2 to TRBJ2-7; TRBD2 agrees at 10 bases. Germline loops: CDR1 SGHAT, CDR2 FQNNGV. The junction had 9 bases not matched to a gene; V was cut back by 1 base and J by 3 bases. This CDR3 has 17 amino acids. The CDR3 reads CASSLATRLAGDYEQYF. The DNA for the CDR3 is TGTGCCAGCAGCTTAGCCACTCGACTAGCGGGTGACTACGAGCAGTACTTC.

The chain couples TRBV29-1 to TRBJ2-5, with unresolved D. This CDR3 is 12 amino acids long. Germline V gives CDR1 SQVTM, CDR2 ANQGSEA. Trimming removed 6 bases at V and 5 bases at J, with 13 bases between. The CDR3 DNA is TGCAGCGTCCAGGATCGTCGTGAGACCCAGTACTTC. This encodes CSVQDRRETQYF.

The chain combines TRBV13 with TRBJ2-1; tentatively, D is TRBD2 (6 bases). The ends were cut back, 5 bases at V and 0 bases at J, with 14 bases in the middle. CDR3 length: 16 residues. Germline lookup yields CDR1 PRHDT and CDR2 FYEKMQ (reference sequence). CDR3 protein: CASSATGVSSYNEQFF. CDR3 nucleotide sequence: TGTGCCAGCAGCGCTACGGGAGTTAGCTCCTACAATGAGCAGTTCTTC.

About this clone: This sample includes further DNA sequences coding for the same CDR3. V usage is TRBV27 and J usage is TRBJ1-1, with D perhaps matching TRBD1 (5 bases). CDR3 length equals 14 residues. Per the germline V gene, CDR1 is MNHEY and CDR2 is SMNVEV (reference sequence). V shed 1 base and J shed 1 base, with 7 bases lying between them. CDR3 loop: CASSLLRGNTEAFF. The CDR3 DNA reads TGTGCCAGCAGTTTATTGAGGGGGAACACTGAAGCTTTCTTT.

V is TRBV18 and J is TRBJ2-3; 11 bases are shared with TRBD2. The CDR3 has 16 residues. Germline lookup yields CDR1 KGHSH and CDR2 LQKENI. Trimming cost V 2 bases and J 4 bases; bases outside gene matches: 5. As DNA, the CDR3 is TGTGCCAGCTCACCAGAGACTAGCGGGAATTCAGATACGCAGTATTTT. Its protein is CASSPETSGNSDTQYF.

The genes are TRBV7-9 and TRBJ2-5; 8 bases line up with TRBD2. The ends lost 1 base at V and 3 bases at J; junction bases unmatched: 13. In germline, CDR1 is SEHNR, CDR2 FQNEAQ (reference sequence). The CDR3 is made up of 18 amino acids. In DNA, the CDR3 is TGTGCCAGCAGCTTAGTGGTTTATGCGGGAGGCCTCGAAGAGACCCAGTACTTC. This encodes CASSLVVYAGGLEETQYF.

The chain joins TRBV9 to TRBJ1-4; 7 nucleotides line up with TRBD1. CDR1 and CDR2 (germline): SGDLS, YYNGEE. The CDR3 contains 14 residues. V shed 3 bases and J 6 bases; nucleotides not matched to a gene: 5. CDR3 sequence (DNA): TGTGCCAGCAGCGCTACAGGGGCGGATGAAAAACTGTTTTTT. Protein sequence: CASSATGADEKLFF.

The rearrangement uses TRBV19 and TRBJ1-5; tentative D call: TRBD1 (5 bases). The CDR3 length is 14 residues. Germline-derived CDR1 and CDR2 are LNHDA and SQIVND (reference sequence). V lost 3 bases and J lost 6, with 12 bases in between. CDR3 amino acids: CASSIDGGAQPQHF. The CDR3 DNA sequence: TGTGCCAGTAGTATCGACGGAGGGGCTCAGCCCCAGCATTTT.

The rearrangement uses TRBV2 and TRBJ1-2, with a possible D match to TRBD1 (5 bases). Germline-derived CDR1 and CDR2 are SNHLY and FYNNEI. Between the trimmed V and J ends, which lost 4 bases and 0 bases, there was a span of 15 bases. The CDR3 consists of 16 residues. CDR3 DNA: TGTGCCAGCAGTGGGGGACGGAGGTCAGCTAACTATGGCTACACCTTC. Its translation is CASSGGRRSANYGYTF.

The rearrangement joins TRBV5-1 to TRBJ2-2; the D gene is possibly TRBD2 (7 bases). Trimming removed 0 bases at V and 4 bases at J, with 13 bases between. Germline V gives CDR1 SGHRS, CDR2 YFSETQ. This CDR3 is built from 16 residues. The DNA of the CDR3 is TGCGCCAGCAGCTTGGTTCACAGGGAGGGCACCGGGGAGCTGTTTTTT. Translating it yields CASSLVHREGTGELFF. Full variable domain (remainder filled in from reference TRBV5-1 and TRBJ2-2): KAGVTQTPRYLIKTRGQQVTLSCSPISGHRSVSWYQQTPGQGLQFLFEYFSETQRNKGNFPGRFSGRQFSNSRSEMNVSTLELGDSALYLCASSLVHREGTGELFFGEGSRLTVL.

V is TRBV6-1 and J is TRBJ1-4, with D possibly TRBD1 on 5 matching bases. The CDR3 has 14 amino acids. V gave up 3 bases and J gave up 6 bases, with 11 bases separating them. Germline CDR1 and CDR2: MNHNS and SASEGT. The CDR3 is CASSDRVLDEKLFF. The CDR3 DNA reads TGTGCCAGCAGTGACAGGGTTTTGGATGAAAAACTGTTTTTT.

The CDR3 spells CASGLDRDGYTF. CDR3 coding DNA: TGTGCTAGTGGTTTAGACAGGGATGGCTACACCTTC. This chain joins TRBV12-5 and TRBJ1-2; 7 positions agree with TRBD1. The ends lost 3 bases at V and 6 bases at J; junction bases unmatched: 1. CDR3 length: 12 residues. Germline values: CDR1 LGHNT, CDR2 FRNRAP. Full variable domain (outside the CDR3, taken from reference TRBV12-5 and TRBJ1-2): DARVTQTPRHKVTEMGQEVTMRCQPILGHNTVFWYRQTMMQGLELLAYFRNRAPLDDSGMPKDRFSAEMPDATLATLKIQPSEPRDSAVYFCASGLDRDGYTFGSGTRLTVV.

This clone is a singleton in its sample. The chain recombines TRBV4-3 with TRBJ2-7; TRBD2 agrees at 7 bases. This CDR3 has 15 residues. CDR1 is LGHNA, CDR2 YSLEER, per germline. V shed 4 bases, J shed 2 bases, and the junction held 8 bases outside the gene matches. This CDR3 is CASSLERGSAYEQYF. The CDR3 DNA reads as TGCGCCAGCAGCCTGGAGCGGGGTTCCGCCTACGAGCAGTACTTC.

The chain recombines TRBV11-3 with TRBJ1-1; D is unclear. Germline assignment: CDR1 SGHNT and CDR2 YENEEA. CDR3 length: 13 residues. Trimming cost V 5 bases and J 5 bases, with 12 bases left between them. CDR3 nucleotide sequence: TGTGCCAGCAGCCAGTCGACGGGGACTGAAGCTTTCTTT. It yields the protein CASSQSTGTEAFF.

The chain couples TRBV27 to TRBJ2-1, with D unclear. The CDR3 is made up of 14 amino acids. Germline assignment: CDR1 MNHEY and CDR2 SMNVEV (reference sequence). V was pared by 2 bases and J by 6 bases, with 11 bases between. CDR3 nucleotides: TGTGCCAGCAGTTTAGTTGGTGGCAGCAATGAGCAGTTCTTC. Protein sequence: CASSLVGGSNEQFF.